The TCR beta chain under discussion was sequenced for a study of cytomegalovirus exposure and HLA in healthy donors (dated by TCRdb to 2016 to 2017). For context, the study as a whole: An earlier analysis of 587 of the donors reported 276 Gb of sequence data and about 120 million unique TCR beta sequences obtained from 150 million to 200 million T cells. About 300 gigabases of sequencing data and approximately 80 million unique TCR sequences were included in an early release covering over 600 HLA-typed donors. Among the roughly 370 genotyped donors, 81% belonged to the genetic ancestry cluster associated with self-reported Caucasian donors. The study was designed to test whether signatures of past pathogen exposure could be identified by cataloging public T cell receptors. The study profiled the T cell repertoires of approximately 700 subjects by immunosequencing and related them to cytomegalovirus serostatus. Besides the first cohort of 550 to 750 subjects, a separate validation cohort made up of 95 to 150 different subjects was used. To predict cytomegalovirus infection status, the study brought together high-throughput TCR immunosequencing, statistical association of individual TCRs with disease status, and machine learning. A later analysis re-examined previously published TCR beta repertoires from over 500 donors and added high-resolution HLA genotyping to investigate patterns of TCR occurrence. Rather than using new phenotypic data, the later analysis identified candidate immune exposures from TCR beta sequences and from how often those sequences occurred across donors. In an earlier analysis of roughly 580 of the donors, high-throughput TCR beta sequencing was used to judge whether each TCR beta V gene segment behaved as functional or pseudogenic. Donor age, sex, ethnicity and CMV serostatus were collected together with the repertoire data. In a later genetic analysis, genome-wide SNP genotypes for about 55% of the roughly 670 donors were used, and that subset was treated as a discovery cohort. All discovery cohort repertoires had been generated on a single sequencing platform. HLA typing covered class I and class II loci at four-digit resolution. Typing coverage differed by locus: A, B, C, DRB1 and DQB1 were typed in roughly 620-640 donors, DQA1 in approximately 520, DPA1 in 600 to 610, and DPB1 in approximately 450. Roughly 5 DR-DQ haplotypes were handled as single units for association and clustering, since linkage in the cohort was strong. Among under 450 genotyped donors of the cohort, an average of about 240,000 unique TCR beta nucleotide sequences were sequenced per donor, roughly 18% of them non-productive.

In total, roughly 670 healthy bone marrow donors made up the cohort. Cohort members were all nominally healthy when sampled, although unrecorded immune exposures were likely present. The donor was CMV seronegative and was included in the group of 352 seronegative cohort members. A peripheral blood sample was provided by each donor, and peripheral blood mononuclear cells were used for TCR beta sequencing. The Qiagen DNeasy Blood Extraction Kit was used to extract genomic DNA from the blood cell samples. The library was generated by the immunoSEQ multiplex PCR assay. The multiplex PCR relied on a mix of 60 forward primers for TCR Vbeta segments and 13 reverse primers for TCR Jbeta segments. A multiplex PCR assay on genomic DNA amplified the CDR3 region of rearranged TCR beta genes. The amplified TCR beta libraries were sequenced on the Illumina HiSeq System as 87-base-pair reads. The study's processing was this. Across the roughly 640 repertoires, a later analysis counted some 81 million unique TCR beta chains, roughly 11 million of which were shared by at least two donors. Raw reads were error-corrected and collapsed into unique sequences with a nearest-neighbor algorithm that merged closely related sequences to remove PCR and sequencing errors. V, D and J gene segments were assigned by aligning CDR3 sequences to IMGT reference sequences. For a sequence to be retained, a match of at least six nucleotides to both a V gene segment and a J gene segment was required. Rearrangements were classified as productive when the CDR3 lacked stop codons and remained in frame with V and J, and all other rearrangements were classified as non-productive. Following IMGT convention, CDR3 was defined as the stretch from the second conserved V-encoded cysteine up to the conserved J-encoded phenylalanine. The earlier analysis of 550 to 650 of the donors excluded any sequence lacking an unambiguous match to a single V gene segment. In an earlier analysis of 587 of the donors, a V segment was called functional when productive rearrangements were above 56.7%, and segregating when the standard deviation between donors exceeded 5%. To diagnose cytomegalovirus status from the catalog of TCR beta chain sequences, a statistical classification framework was built. In a later analysis, V and J genes were assigned by comparing TCR nucleotide sequences against IMGT/GENE-DB human TR gene sequences. In a later analysis, CDR3 sequences and most-parsimonious VDJ recombination scenarios were assigned using the TCRdist pipeline. In a later analysis, each TCR beta chain was defined by its CDR3 amino acid sequence together with its V-gene family, and reads without a unique V-gene family were excluded. As a way to deal with suspected cross-contamination and a sequencing artifact, a later analysis dropped under 600 nucleotide sequences that were highly shared and had low generation probability. In a later analysis, a clonal expansion index for each public chain was calculated from normalized within-repertoire ranks of inferred template counts. In a later analysis, generation probabilities were computed with a VDJ recombination model fitted to out-of-frame rearrangements, and the resulting probabilities were checked against IGoR. In a later analysis, TCR-TCR, TCR-HLA and TCR-CMV co-occurrence was scored with hypergeometric tests, and a repertoire-size bias correction was applied to TCR pairs. In a later analysis, false discovery rates were estimated by permuting HLA or CMV assignments 20 times. In a later analysis, co-occurring TCRs were grouped using DBSCAN, and TCRdist sequence similarity was added for clustering within HLA-allele-positive subsets. Repertoires with fewer than 30,000 or more than 120,000 public chains were left out of co-occurrence clustering, as were several repertoires with anomalous nucleotide sharing. In TCRdb, the immuneACCESS table is reduced to in-frame sequences with V and J assigned. These tables do not hold every clone; where another copy was compared, an unresolved V gene accounts for under half, and the others remain unexplained. V, J and clone size were drawn from that table, and D and trimming were deduced from the DNA. The sample table records almost 95,000 clones; about 62% of these occur just once. The top ten hold roughly 3.9% of the sample.

Overall results and qualifications from the work: The classifier was reported to diagnose cytomegalovirus status with high specificity and sensitivity in both the original and validation cohorts. The presence/absence analyses assumed that sequencing depth was roughly uniform across donors, and that assumption may not be true. In a later analysis, several top co-occurrence clusters were reported to appear linked to parvovirus B19, influenza, CMV and Epstein-Barr virus. It was suggested by the authors that the approach could potentially be generalized to other disease states and immunological phenotypes. Because counts were too low, more than 15 rarely observed V segments, including chromosome 9 orphons, were excluded from the earlier analysis of 587 of the donors. Correlated functional status among segregating V segments might reflect linkage disequilibrium, but an unknown experimental factor could not be ruled out. In this cohort, only TCR beta chains were sequenced, and detectable features were limited by the absence of alpha or paired-chain data. In vitro tests confirmed that three of the cytomegalovirus-associated TCR beta chains recognize cytomegalovirus antigens. In a later analysis, most CMV-associated TCR beta chains were found to appear HLA-restricted, with HLA associations seemingly driven largely by CMV exposure. In the study, roughly 160 TCR beta chains were listed as associated with cytomegalovirus. For the cohort, immune exposure information was limited to CMV serostatus. A later analysis found that HLA-associated TCR beta chains were more clonally expanded and had lower generation probabilities than equally common non-associated chains. Some IMGT-functional V segments, including TRBV6-2 and TRBV6-3, could not be told apart with the 87-base-pair reads, so those segments were excluded. A later analysis found that TCR association rates varied across HLA loci, with DRB1 alleles showing the most associated TCRs and HLA-C alleles the fewest. At a false discovery rate of 0.05, a later analysis linked about 17,000 TCR beta sequences to specific HLA alleles. A later genetic analysis associated a missense DCLRE1C variant with V-gene and J-gene trimming of TCR beta chains, and an independent cohort replicated the association. Across donors, most TCR sequences were observed very rarely, whereas some public TCRs were present in many individuals. A cluster of highly shared sequence variants was judged likely to be a technical artifact of the sequencing pipeline. In an earlier analysis of fewer than 750 of the donors, most TCR beta V segments were observed in productive rearrangements about 87% or about 30% of the time, broadly matching IMGT annotations. In a later genetic analysis, fewer N-insertions in productive TCRs were reported among donors in an Asian-associated ancestry cluster than the 666-donor mean. When HLA alleles, especially DR and DQ, strongly co-occurred, attributing TCR associations to individual alleles was difficult. A further reported finding was that TCR beta sequences accurately predicted the HLA-A and HLA-B alleles for most subjects in the first cohort. Because HLA typing was unavailable for some donors at each locus, only the typed subset was used in association tests.

Including the terminal cysteine and phenylalanine, the CDR3 comprises 15 residues. Only the CDR3 DNA is retained, 45 bases long and in frame from the first base. From the germline V gene (reference sequence), CDR1 is SEHNR and CDR2 is FQNEAQ. V is trimmed back by 1 base and J by 6 bases, and the junction contains 8 bases that no gene match accounts for. Of note for this clone: Its specific antigen is unknown. Base-call qualities are not available, and no considerably larger clone is one nucleotide away.

Material for sequencing was PBMCs. The rearrangement combines TRBV7-9 with TRBJ2-7; 8 nucleotides in the junction match TRBD1. The TCR originated in a man aged 25 to 40 in good health and CMV-seronegative. The DNA sequence reads TGTGCCAGCAGCTTAGGCTTCGGACAGGGTGGCGAGCAGTACTTC. Its amino acids are CASSLGFGQGGEQYF.